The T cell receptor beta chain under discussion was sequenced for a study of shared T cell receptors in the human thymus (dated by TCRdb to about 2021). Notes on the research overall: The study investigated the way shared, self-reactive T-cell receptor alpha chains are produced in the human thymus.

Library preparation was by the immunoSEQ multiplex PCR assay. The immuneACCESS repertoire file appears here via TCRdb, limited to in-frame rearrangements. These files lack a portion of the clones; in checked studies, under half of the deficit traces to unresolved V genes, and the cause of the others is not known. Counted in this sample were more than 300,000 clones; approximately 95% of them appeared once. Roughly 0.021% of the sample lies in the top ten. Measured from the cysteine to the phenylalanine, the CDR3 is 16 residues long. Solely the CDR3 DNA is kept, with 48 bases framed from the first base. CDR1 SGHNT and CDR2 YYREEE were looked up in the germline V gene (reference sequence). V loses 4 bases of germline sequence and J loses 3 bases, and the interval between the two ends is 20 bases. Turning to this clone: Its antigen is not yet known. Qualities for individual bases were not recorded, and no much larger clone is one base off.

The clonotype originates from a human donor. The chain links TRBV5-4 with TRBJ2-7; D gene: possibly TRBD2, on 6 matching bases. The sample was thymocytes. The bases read TGTGCCAGCAGCCAGAATGGGAAGCGGACTAACTACGAGCAGTACTTC. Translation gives CASSQNGKRTNYEQYF.